The entry below describes one TCR beta chain. What it binds is not known. This sample stems from a study of beta chain features in type 1 diabetes. Sequencing targeted expressed TCRB transcripts, as all isolated RNA had been reverse transcribed. The method was immunoSEQ multiplex PCR; TCRdb's version includes in-frame clones alone and lacks a portion of them. Of around 340,000 clones listed, about a tenth are singletons. Study conclusions and caveats: Among type 1 diabetes patients, VDJ junctions had fewer insertions and more deletions. There was a moderate but significant shortening of TCRB CDR3s in all four CD4+ subsets of Type 1 diabetes patients.

This clonotype originated in a man younger than 40 with type 1 diabetes. Sequencing was carried out using central memory CD4+ T cells from blood.

CDR3 DNA sequence: TGTGCCAGCAGCCCAACAGTCAATTCACCCCTCCACTTT. Its protein is CASSPTVNSPLHF. The chain carries TRBV5-6 and TRBJ1-6, with unresolved D. The CDR3 contains 13 residues. The V end was cut by 4 bases, the J end by 7 bases, with 9 bases between. Germline values: CDR1 SGHDT, CDR2 YYEEEE.